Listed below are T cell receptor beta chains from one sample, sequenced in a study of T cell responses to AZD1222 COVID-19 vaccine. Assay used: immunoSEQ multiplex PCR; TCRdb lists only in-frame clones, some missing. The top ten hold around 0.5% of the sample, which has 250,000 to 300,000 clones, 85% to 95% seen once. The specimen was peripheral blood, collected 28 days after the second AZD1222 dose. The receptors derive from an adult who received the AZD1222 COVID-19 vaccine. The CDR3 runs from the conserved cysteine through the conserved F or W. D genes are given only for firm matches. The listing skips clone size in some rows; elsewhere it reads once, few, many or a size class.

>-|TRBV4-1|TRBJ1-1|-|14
TGCGCCAGCAGCCTTGATTGGGAGGACACTGAAGCTTTCTTT
CASSLDWEDTEAFF
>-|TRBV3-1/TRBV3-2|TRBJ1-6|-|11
TGTGCCAGCAGCCAGGGGTCACCCCTCCACTTT
CASSQGSPLHF
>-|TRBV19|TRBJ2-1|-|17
TGTGCCAGTAGCCGGGCCCGGGACTCATACTCCTACAATGAGCAGTTCTTC
CASSRARDSYSYNEQFF
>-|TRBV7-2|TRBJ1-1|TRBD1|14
TGTGCCAGCAGCGGACCGACAGGGGGCTGGAAAGCTTTCTTT
CASSGPTGGWKAFF
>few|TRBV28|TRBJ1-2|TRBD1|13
TGTGCCAGCAGCCCAGGGGGGAACTATGGCTACACCTTC
CASSPGGNYGYTF
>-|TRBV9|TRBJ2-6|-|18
TGTGCCAGCAGCGTAGCTCCCACAGCGGGCTCTGGGGCCAACGTCCTGACTTTC
CASSVAPTAGSGANVLTF
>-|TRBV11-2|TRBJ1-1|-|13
TGTGCCAGCGGACCTCAACAGAACACTGAAGCTTTCTTT
CASGPQQNTEAFF
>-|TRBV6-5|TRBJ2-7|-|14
TGTGCCAGCAGTTATACGGACGAGACCTACGAGCAGTACTTC
CASSYTDETYEQYF
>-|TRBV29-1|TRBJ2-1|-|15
TGCAGCGTTGCTTTTGGCGGGGCCTCCTACAATGAGCAGTTCTTC
CSVAFGGASYNEQFF
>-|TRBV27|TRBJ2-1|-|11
TGTGCCAGCACCTCCTACAATGAGCAGTTCTTC
CASTSYNEQFF
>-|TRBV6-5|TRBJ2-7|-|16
TGTGCCAGCAGTTACTCCTATGGGGCAGGCTCCTACGAGCAGTACTTC
CASSYSYGAGSYEQYF
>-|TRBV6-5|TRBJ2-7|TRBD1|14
TGTGCCAGCAGTCGACAGGGTTTAGATGGTGAGCAGTACTTC
CASSRQGLDGEQYF
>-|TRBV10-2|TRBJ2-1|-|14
TGCGCCAGCAGTGAGTCGATGGGCTACAATGAGCAGTTCTTC
CASSESMGYNEQFF
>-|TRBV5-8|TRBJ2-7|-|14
TGTGCCAGCAGCTCAGGGGGGATGGGCTACGAGCAGTACTTC
CASSSGGMGYEQYF
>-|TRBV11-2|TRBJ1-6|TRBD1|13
TGTGCCAGCAGATCGACAGGGGATTCACCCCTCCACTTT
CASRSTGDSPLHF
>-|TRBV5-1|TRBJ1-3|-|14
TGCGCCAGCAGCTTGGAGAGGACTGGAAACACCATATATTTT
CASSLERTGNTIYF
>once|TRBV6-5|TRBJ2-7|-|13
TGTGCCAGCAGTTACTCGACGGGGCGCGAGCAGTACTTC
CASSYSTGREQYF
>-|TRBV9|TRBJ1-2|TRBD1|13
TGTGCCAGCAGCGTCGGGACAGGGGGCGGCTACACCTTC
CASSVGTGGGYTF
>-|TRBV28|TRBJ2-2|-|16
TGTGCCAGCAGTTTAGGCGGTAGGGGAAGGACCGGGGAGCTGTTTTTT
CASSLGGRGRTGELFF
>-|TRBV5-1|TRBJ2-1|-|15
TGCGCCAGCAGCTTGGGGCAGAGCTCCTACAATGAGCAGTTCTTC
CASSLGQSSYNEQFF
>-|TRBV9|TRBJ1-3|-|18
TGTGCCAGCAGCTGGGGAGGGACTAGGTTCTCCTCTGGAAACACCATATATTTT
CASSWGGTRFSSGNTIYF
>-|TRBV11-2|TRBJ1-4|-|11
TGTGCCAGCAGGGTGGGCGAAAAACTGTTTTTT
CASRVGEKLFF
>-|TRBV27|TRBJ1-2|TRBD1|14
TGTGCCAGCAGTCGTACAGGGGGCATCTATGGCTACACCTTC
CASSRTGGIYGYTF
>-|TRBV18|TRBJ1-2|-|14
TGTGCCAGCTCCAGAGGGGGGAAGGACTATGGCTACACCTTC
CASSRGGKDYGYTF
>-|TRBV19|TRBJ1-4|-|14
TGTGCCAGTAGGACGACAGCAACTAATGAAAAACTGTTTTTT
CASRTTATNEKLFF
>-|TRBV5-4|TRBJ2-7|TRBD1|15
TGTGCCAGCAGCCGCGACAGGGAGATTTCCTACGAGCAGTACTTC
CASSRDREISYEQYF
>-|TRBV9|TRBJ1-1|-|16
TGTGCCAGCAGCGTGTCCCCAACGGGGACGAACACTGAAGCTTTCTTT
CASSVSPTGTNTEAFF
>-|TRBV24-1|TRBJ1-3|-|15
TGTGCCACCAGTGACTCGGCCGACTCTGGAAACACCATATATTTT
CATSDSADSGNTIYF
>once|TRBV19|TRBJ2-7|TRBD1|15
TGTGCCAGTAGTCCGAACCCCGGGACAGACTACGAGCAGTACTTC
CASSPNPGTDYEQYF
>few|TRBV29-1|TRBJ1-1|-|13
TGCAGCGGTGAGGGGTGGGGCGTCACTGAAGCTTTCTTT
CSGEGWGVTEAFF
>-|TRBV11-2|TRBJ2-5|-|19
TGTGCCAGCAGCTTAGGAGGATTAGGGGGGGTTAGTTCCGTAGAGACCCAGTACTTC
CASSLGGLGGVSSVETQYF
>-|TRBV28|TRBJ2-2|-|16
TGTGCCAGCAGTTTATCTGGACAGCCGAACACCGGGGAGCTGTTTTTT
CASSLSGQPNTGELFF
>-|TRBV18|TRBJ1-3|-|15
TGTGCCAGCTCACAAGGACGGGGCTCTGGAAACACCATATATTTT
CASSQGRGSGNTIYF
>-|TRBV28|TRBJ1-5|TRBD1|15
TGTGCCAGCAGCTTAGGACAGGGCAGCAATCAGCCCCAGCATTTT
CASSLGQGSNQPQHF
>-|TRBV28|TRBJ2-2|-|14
TGTGCCAGCAGACGTGACCGGAACACCGGGGAGCTGTTTTTT
CASRRDRNTGELFF
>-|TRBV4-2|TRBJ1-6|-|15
TGTGCCAGCAGCCAAGAGGCAGGGGAAAATTCACCCCTCCACTTT
CASSQEAGENSPLHF
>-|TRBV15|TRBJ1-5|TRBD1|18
TGTGCCACCAGCAGAGCACCTCTGGGGACAGGGGTCAATCAGCCCCAGCATTTT
CATSRAPLGTGVNQPQHF
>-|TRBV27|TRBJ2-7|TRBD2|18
TGTGCCAGCAGTTTAGGGGTCCTAGCGGGAGGCCCCTCCTACGAGCAGTACTTC
CASSLGVLAGGPSYEQYF
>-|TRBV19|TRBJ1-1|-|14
TGTGCCAGTAGTATTCCCCGGACAGCCCGTGAAGCTTTCTTT
CASSIPRTAREAFF
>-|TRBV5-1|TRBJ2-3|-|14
TGCGCCAGCAGGCGGGGACAGTTAACAGATACGCAGTATTTT
CASRRGQLTDTQYF
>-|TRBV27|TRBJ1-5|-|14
TGTGCCAGCAGTTTTAGGGGCGGGGGTCAGCCCCAGCATTTT
CASSFRGGGQPQHF
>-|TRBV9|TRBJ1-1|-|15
TGTGCCAGCAGCGCCCTAAGTAGCCTGGACACTGAAGCTTTCTTT
CASSALSSLDTEAFF
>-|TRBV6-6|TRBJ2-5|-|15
TGTGCCAGCAGTTACCTCAGGTTACTTAAAGAGACCCAGTACTTC
CASSYLRLLKETQYF
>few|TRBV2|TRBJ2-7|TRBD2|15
TGTGCCAGCAAGGGAGGGACTAGCGGGGGCTACGAGCAGTACTTC
CASKGGTSGGYEQYF